This T cell receptor beta chain was captured by sequencing in a study of CD8+ T cells in alopecia areata. About the study: A regimen of oral tofacitinib, 5 to 10 mg twice daily, was given to treated patients. General study findings and limits: It was lesional scalp, especially alopecia totalis/universalis, that showed higher clonality than normal scalp. Sharing of TCR sequences between patients (possibly for HLA-related reasons) was less clear than in mice.

It was from PBMCs that CD4+ and CD8+ T cells were sorted. For this clone: The antigen is not known.

This CDR3 comprises 16 residues. Germline CDR1 reads SGDLS; CDR2 reads YYNGEE. The V and J ends lost 4 bases and 9 bases, in that order; junction bases with no gene match: 9. RNA extraction and reverse transcription yielded cDNA as sequencing template. Sequencing was performed with immunoSEQ multiplex PCR; in TCRdb, only in-frame clones are kept and a portion is missing. This sample has hundreds of thousands of clones, with approximately 52% found just once. The chain joins TRBV9 to TRBJ2-1, with 14 bases fitting TRBD2. The receptor was isolated from a human donor with alopecia areata. This material consisted of CD4+ T cells sorted from blood, taken at week 0. As DNA, the CDR3 is TGTGCCAGCAGCCCAGGACTAGCGGGAGGCACAGTTGAGCAGTTCTTC. Encoded protein: CASSPGLAGGTVEQFF.